The sequence of this T cell receptor (beta chain) was determined in a study of human T cells and chemical hapten exposure. Whole-study context: The sensitizing agent was 2% DPC, placed on 2 cm by 2 cm of upper inner arm skin. Whole-study findings and limits: Donors were affected by alopecia, so their immune reaction might vary from that of healthy individuals.

Details on this clonotype: Antigen specificity is unknown.

TCRdb ran MiXCR on the RACE reads and lists one entry per CDR3 protein. The data hold some 350,000 distinct CDR3 sequences, with roughly 6.9% observed a single time. The CDR3 is 15 residues long. The V and J ends lost 0 bases and 4 bases respectively, with 10 bases between them. Germline V gene lookup returns CDR1 LGHDT and CDR2 YNNKEL (reference sequence). The time point: patch test 1, 2 weeks after DPC sensitization. Noted treatment: therapeutic diphenylcyclopropenone sensitization with weekly scalp DPC. Participating donors were patients with alopecia, aged 18 to 70 years, considered appropriate candidates for DPC. Extraction yielded total RNA from whole blood (unfractionated).

Sequencing used whole blood, obtained in connection with sensitization to the hapten diphenylcyclopropenone (DPC). The chain is built from TRBV3-1 and TRBJ1-3; no definite D call. This clonotype was obtained from a woman younger than 35 with alopecia areata. Some clones in this sample may be carry-over from other donors' samples. The CDR3 sequence is CASSQEGGSGNTIYF. CDR3 coding DNA: TGTGCCAGCAGCCAAGAGGGAGGGAGCGGAAACACCATATATTTT.